This T cell receptor beta chain was profiled in a study of T cells after yellow fever vaccination. TCRdb re-called the 5' RACE reads through MiXCR, storing one row per CDR3 protein. The sample includes roughly 74,000 distinct CDR3 sequences, around 7% of them seen just once. This clonotype was found many times. This CDR3 is built from 15 residues. Unmatched junction bases numbered 6, after V lost 3 bases and J lost 6 bases. Looked up from germline, CDR1 is LGHNA and CDR2 is YNFKEQ. This chain joins TRBV4-2 and TRBJ2-2; 8 bases line up with TRBD1. The TCR was taken from a man in his late teens or twenties who received the YFV17D yellow fever vaccine. The specimen was CD8+ T cells sorted from PBMCs, collected 5 days after the first yellow fever vaccination. The CDR3 nucleotides read TGTGCCAGCAGCCAGGAGACAGGGGAGCCCGGGGAGCTGTTTTTT. This gives the protein CASSQETGEPGELFF.